Below are 32 T cell receptor beta chains sequenced from a single sample in a study of blood T cell repertoires in COVID-19. TCRdb keeps only in-frame clones here, not all; method: immunoSEQ multiplex PCR. This table has under 300,000 clones, 88% appearing once. Sequences were obtained from PBMCs or T cells enriched from blood (not recorded which). The origin of the receptors is a woman aged 60 to 75 in a cohort exposed to, infected with or recovered from COVID-19 (not recorded which).

V usage is TRBV2 and J usage is TRBJ2-7, with D possibly matching TRBD1 (6 bases). Germline V gene sequence: CDR1 SNHLY, CDR2 FYNNEI. Trimming took off 3 bases at V and 1 base at J, with 13 bases between the two ends. The CDR3 has 15 amino acids. DNA for the CDR3: TGTGCCAGCAGTGATCCGGGACACCAATCCTACGAGCAGTACTTC. Residues: CASSDPGHQSYEQYF.

The table lists this clone with a few counts. The V call is TRBV10-3, the J call TRBJ2-1, with D tentatively TRBD1 (5 bases). The CDR3 contains 13 residues. Germline assignment: CDR1 ENHRY and CDR2 SYGVKD. The V end lost 6 bases, the J end lost 7 bases, and 13 bases lay between the germline ends. The CDR3 is CAISTGKGNEQFF. As DNA, the CDR3 is TGTGCCATCAGCACAGGTAAAGGGAATGAGCAGTTCTTC.

The chain combines TRBV2 with TRBJ2-7; 11 bases align to TRBD1. V shed 8 bases, J shed 4 bases, and the junction held 4 bases outside the gene matches. CDR1 is SNHLY, CDR2 FYNNEI, per germline. This CDR3 spans 13 amino acids. The CDR3 DNA follows: TGTGCCAGCCTAGGACAGGGGGCGTACGAGCAGTACTTC. It yields the protein CASLGQGAYEQYF.

This rearrangement joins TRBV2 to TRBJ1-2; D possibly corresponds to TRBD1 (6 bases). Per germline, CDR1 SNHLY and CDR2 FYNNEI. Trimming removed 4 bases at V and 0 bases at J, with 12 bases between. This CDR3 is built from 15 residues. CDR3 nucleotides: TGTGCCAGCAGTGTGACAGGAGACCCTAACTATGGCTACACCTTC. Its protein product is CASSVTGDPNYGYTF.

V is TRBV2 and J is TRBJ1-1, with D unclear. V was trimmed by 1 base and J by 1 base, leaving 13 bases between them. CDR1 is SNHLY, CDR2 FYNNEI, per germline. The CDR3 length is 16 residues. The CDR3 bases are TGTGCCAGCAGTGAAGAACCTACCCAGCGGAACACTGAAGCTTTCTTT. Its translation: CASSEEPTQRNTEAFF.

The chain uses TRBV28 and TRBJ1-5; D is possibly TRBD1 (6 bases). The germline V gene has CDR1 MDHEN and CDR2 SYDVKM. Trimming pared 5 bases from V and 12 bases from J, leaving 11 bases between. The CDR3 length is 11 residues. CDR3 sequence: CASSGRDIQHF. The CDR3 DNA reads as TGTGCCAGCAGTGGCCGGGACATCCAGCATTTT. Complete variable domain (other parts from reference TRBV28 and TRBJ1-5): DVKVTQSSRYLVKRTGEKVFLECVQDMDHENMFWYRQDPGLGLRLIYFSYDVKMKEKGDIPEGYSVSREKKERFSLILESASTNQTSMYLCASSGRDIQHFGDGTRLSIL.

The V gene is TRBV28, the J gene TRBJ2-7; 8 positions match TRBD1. Unmatched junction bases numbered 8, after V lost 10 bases and J lost 3 bases. Germline V lookup: CDR1 MDHEN, CDR2 SYDVKM. The CDR3 runs to 13 residues. This CDR3 reads CATYRTGLYEQYF. DNA for the CDR3: TGTGCCACCTACCGGACAGGGCTCTACGAGCAGTACTTC.

This clone was seen more than once but under ten times. The rearrangement joins TRBV11-1 to TRBJ1-1; D is ambiguous. Germline-derived CDR1 and CDR2 are SGHAT and FQDESV (reference sequence). Trimming left V 2 bases short and J 0 bases short, with 7 bases between. This CDR3 comprises 14 residues. Written as DNA, the CDR3 is TGTGCCAGCAGCTTATACAGTCTGAACACTGAAGCTTTCTTT. Residues: CASSLYSLNTEAFF.

The chain carries TRBV3-1 (or the pseudogene TRBV3-2) and TRBJ2-1; a weak D match, TRBD2 (5 bases). The V end lost 7 bases, the J end lost 3 bases, and 10 bases lay between the germline ends. The germline V gene has CDR1 LGHDT and CDR2 YNNKEL (reference sequence). The CDR3 sequence is 13 residues long. CDR3 bases: TGTGCCAGCAAGTTGACTAACTACAATGAGCAGTTCTTC. It yields the protein CASKLTNYNEQFF.

The rearrangement joins TRBV6-2 or TRBV6-3 to TRBJ2-7; D is uncertain. The CDR3 length is 11 residues. Trimming cost V 6 bases and J 4 bases, with 7 bases left between them. Per germline, CDR1 MNHEY and CDR2 SVGEGT. CDR3: CASSPRYEQYF. The CDR3 nucleotides read TGTGCCAGCAGCCCCAGGTACGAGCAGTACTTC.

The CDR3 spells CASSKTGYEQYF. The CDR3 DNA reads TGTGCCAGCAGCAAAACCGGCTACGAGCAGTACTTC. The chain employs TRBV21-1 and TRBJ2-7; the table's D call, TRBD2, has no DNA check behind it. TRBV21-1 is shown as a pseudogene. The CDR3 runs to 12 residues.

V usage is TRBV15 and J usage is TRBJ2-7; 9 bases are a match to TRBD1. Trimming took 5 bases from V and 3 from J; bases not matched to a gene: 8. Germline V lookup: CDR1 LNHNV, CDR2 YYDKDF (reference sequence). The CDR3 is 15 amino acids. CDR3 sequence (DNA): TGTGCCACCAGCGTAAACACAGGGGGCCACTACGAGCAGTACTTC. Its translation is CATSVNTGGHYEQYF.

This sequence joins TRBV21-1 and TRBJ2-7; the D call in the table, TRBD2, was not verified against the DNA. TRBV21-1 is marked as a pseudogene. The CDR3 runs to 18 residues. DNA of the CDR3: TGTGCCAGCAGCAAAGTGGTGTTTCGTGGGGGGTTAGGGTACGAGCAGTACTTC. It specifies CASSKVVFRGGLGYEQYF.

In this sample, this clone turned up once. The chain couples TRBV7-2 to TRBJ1-3; D unclear. V was pared by 1 base and J by 2 bases, with 6 bases between. The CDR3 covers 14 residues. The germline V gene has CDR1 SGHTA and CDR2 FQGNSA. The CDR3 nucleotides read TGTGCCAGCAGCTTAGGGAGCCCTGGAAACACCATATATTTT. Translated: CASSLGSPGNTIYF.

The J gene is TRBJ1-5, the V gene TRBV28; 8 nucleotides match TRBD1. The V segment lost 7 bases and the J segment 7 bases; nucleotides outside the gene matches: 9. The germline gives CDR1 MDHEN, CDR2 SYDVKM. CDR3 size: 14 residues. DNA for the CDR3: TGTGCCAGCAAAAAAGACAGGGGCGGGCAGCCCCAGCATTTT. Encoded protein: CASKKDRGGQPQHF.

The chain recombines TRBV7-2 with TRBJ2-5; TRBD1 is a possible D gene (6 bases). Looked up from germline, CDR1 is SGHTA and CDR2 is FQGNSA. V was shortened by 0 bases and J by 2 bases, with 13 bases between the two germline ends. This CDR3 region has 16 residues. DNA for the CDR3: TGTGCCAGCAGCTTAGCGGGAGTGGACAGACAAGAGACCCAGTACTTC. It specifies CASSLAGVDRQETQYF.

This clone has only one observation. The CDR3 sequence is CASSLGQGIEAFF. The CDR3 DNA reads as TGTGCCAGCTCACTCGGACAGGGCATTGAAGCTTTCTTT. The V and J genes are TRBV18 and TRBJ1-1, with TRBD1 matching over 8 bases. The CDR3 spans 13 residues. With 4 bases clipped from V and 7 bases from J, the junction kept 5 bases outside the gene matches. The germline V gene has CDR1 KGHSH and CDR2 LQKENI.

The gene calls are TRBV24-1 and TRBJ2-5; TRBD2 aligns across 12 bases. CDR1 and CDR2 (germline): KGHDR, SFDVKD. The CDR3 is made up of 16 amino acids. The ends lost 9 bases at V and 1 base at J; junction bases unmatched: 8. In nucleotides, the CDR3 is TGTGCCACCGGGTGGGTGACTAGCGGGAGCCAAGAGACCCAGTACTTC. It specifies CATGWVTSGSQETQYF.

Comment on this clone: The junction and the germline gene differ at one end; a read error may be behind it. The chain joins TRBV7-7 to TRBJ2-3; D not resolved. The CDR3 has 16 residues. CDR1 SSHAT and CDR2 FNYEAQ come from the germline V gene (reference sequence). The CDR3 is CASSLPGPSSTDTQYF. The DNA of the CDR3 is TGTGCTAGCAGCTTACCAGGTCCATCTAGCACAGATACGCAGTATTTT.

J is TRBJ1-5 and V is TRBV4-1, with 7 bases lining up with TRBD1. CDR3 length equals 15 residues. The trim removed 2 bases at V and 1 base at J, leaving 2 bases unmatched. Germline CDR1 is MGHRA and CDR2 is YSYEKL. Here the CDR3 reads CASSQPGQSNQPQHF. In DNA, the CDR3 is TGCGCCAGCAGCCAACCGGGACAGAGCAATCAGCCCCAGCATTTT.

The chain carries TRBV13 and TRBJ2-7; 11 bases line up with TRBD1. CDR3 length equals 14 residues. CDR1 and CDR2 from the germline V gene are PRHDT and FYEKMQ (reference sequence). Trimming removed 6 bases from V and 6 bases from J; junction bases left unmatched: 7. Here the CDR3 reads CASRRTGGQSEQYF. In nucleotides, the CDR3 is TGTGCCAGCAGAAGGACAGGGGGCCAGAGCGAGCAGTACTTC.

The chain has TRBV2 and TRBJ2-1; a possible D gene is TRBD2 (5 bases). CDR3 size: 13 residues. Germline CDR1 is SNHLY and CDR2 is FYNNEI. Between the trimmed V and J ends, which lost 5 bases and 6 bases, there was a span of 11 bases. Written as DNA, the CDR3 is TGTGCCAGCAGTCAAACTAGAGGCAATGAGCAGTTCTTC. It codes for CASSQTRGNEQFF.

The rearrangement links TRBV19 to TRBJ2-7, with 9 bases aligning to TRBD1. Germline CDR1 LNHDA, CDR2 SQIVND (reference sequence). CDR3 length: 14 residues. Trimming removed 1 base from V and 7 bases from J; junction bases left unmatched: 5. CDR3 residues: CASSIVQGATEQYF. The CDR3 nucleotides are TGTGCCAGTAGTATAGTACAGGGGGCGACAGAGCAGTACTTC. The variable domain in full, completed from reference TRBV19 and TRBJ2-7, reads DGGITQSPKYLFRKEGQNVTLSCEQNLNHDAMYWYRQDPGQGLRLIYYSQIVNDFQKGDIAEGYSVSREKKESFPLTVTSAQKNPTAFYLCASSIVQGATEQYFGPGTRLTVT.

The chain is built from TRBV30 and TRBJ2-7; 9 nucleotides agree with TRBD1. This CDR3 comprises 13 residues. The V gene end was trimmed by 1 base and the J gene end by 2 bases; junction bases not matched to a gene: 0. Germline-derived CDR1 and CDR2 are GTSNPN and SVGIG (reference sequence). The CDR3 spells CAWSGQGAYEQYF. Written as DNA, the CDR3 is TGTGCCTGGAGTGGACAGGGGGCCTACGAGCAGTACTTC.

V is TRBV11-2 and J is TRBJ2-1; 7 bases align to TRBD1. After removal of 1 base from V and 6 bases from J, the junction contained 3 bases not matched to a gene. The CDR3 has 14 amino acids. From germline, CDR1 is SGHAT and CDR2 FQNNGV. CDR3: CASSLVRDSNEQFF. The CDR3 coding sequence is TGTGCCAGCAGCTTAGTCCGGGACAGCAATGAGCAGTTCTTC.

The CDR3 spells CASSLLTGTDTQYF. CDR3 nucleotide sequence: TGTGCCAGCAGCTTATTGACAGGCACAGATACGCAGTATTTT. The chain employs TRBV7-2 and TRBJ2-3, with TRBD1 as a possible D gene (5 bases). The length of the CDR3 is 14 residues. V lost 2 bases and J lost 1, with 7 bases in between. Germline values: CDR1 SGHTA, CDR2 FQGNSA.

In this sample, this clone turned up a few times. The chain joins TRBV30 to TRBJ2-6, with D maybe TRBD1 (5 bases). V lost 6 bases to trimming and J lost 1 base, with 10 bases between them. The CDR3 is made up of 14 amino acids. The V gene's germline CDR1 is GTSNPN and CDR2 SVGIG (reference sequence). For the CDR3, the DNA is TGTGCCTGTCAGGGTCGGTCTGGGGCCAACGTCCTGACTTTC. It codes for CACQGRSGANVLTF.

The CDR3 loop is CASGQDPYEQYF. The CDR3 nucleotides are TGTGCCTCAGGACAGGATCCCTACGAGCAGTACTTC. The chain uses TRBV30 and TRBJ2-7, with 7 bases lining up with TRBD1. This CDR3 contains 12 residues. V dropped 7 bases and J dropped 2; count of bases not matched to a gene: 5. In germline, CDR1 is GTSNPN, CDR2 SVGIG (reference sequence).

The chain joins TRBV19 to TRBJ1-2, with 8 bases aligning to TRBD1. CDR3 length equals 14 residues. Germline CDR1 LNHDA, CDR2 SQIVND (reference sequence). With 6 bases clipped from V and 7 bases from J, the junction kept 10 bases outside the gene matches. Written as DNA, the CDR3 is TGTGCCAGTAGCATTGAGCAGGGGGCTGGTGGCTACACCTTC. Its translation: CASSIEQGAGGYTF.

V gene TRBV12-5 combines with J gene TRBJ2-1; 7 bases are a match to TRBD2. The germline CDR1 and CDR2 sequences are LGHNT and FRNRAP. Germline trimming cut 1 base from V and 0 bases from J; bases unmatched to any gene: 0. The CDR3 consists of 15 residues. This CDR3 is CASGLGGSSYNEQFF. As DNA, the CDR3 is TGTGCTAGTGGTTTGGGCGGGAGCTCCTACAATGAGCAGTTCTTC.

The rearrangement joins TRBV10-3 to TRBJ2-2; D is uncertain. The CDR3 has 14 amino acids. V lost 10 bases to trimming and J lost 5 bases, with 17 bases between them. Germline values: CDR1 ENHRY, CDR2 SYGVKD. This CDR3 reads CATMSGGPTGELFF. The CDR3 nucleotides read TGTGCCACCATGAGTGGCGGTCCGACCGGGGAGCTGTTTTTT.

This chain uses TRBV7-2 with TRBJ2-7; possible D gene TRBD1, 6 bases. CDR1 SGHTA and CDR2 FQGNSA come from the germline V gene. CDR3 length: 15 amino acids. V was shortened by 6 bases and J by 1 base, with 16 bases between the two germline ends. CDR3 DNA sequence: TGTGCCAGCAGACGTACCGGGACAAGTTCCTACGAGCAGTACTTC. Translation gives CASRRTGTSSYEQYF.